Below are 2 T cell receptor beta chains sequenced from a single sample in a study of T cells in Graves' hyperthyroidism and ophthalmopathy. The TCR beta CDR3 regions underwent amplification using RNA transcripts as the source. TCR CDR3 regions were first amplified by RT-PCR with HTBI primers. Using its own MiXCR run on the multiplex PCR reads, TCRdb lists one record per CDR3 protein. The data contain roughly 560,000 distinct CDR3 sequences, roughly 14% of them singletons. Material for sequencing was blood. These receptors came from a woman aged 40 to 50 with Graves' ophthalmopathy.

This clonotype was seen at least ten times. Written as DNA, the CDR3 is TGTGCCATCAGTCTAGCGAACCAAGAGACCCAGTACTTC. As protein: CAISLANQETQYF. The chain links TRBV10-3 to TRBJ2-5, with D possibly matching TRBD2 (6 bases). From germline, CDR1 is ENHRY and CDR2 SYGVKD. This CDR3 has 13 amino acids. With 5 bases removed from V and 0 bases from J, the gap between germline ends came to 7 bases.

This clonotype was counted ten times or more. The V call is TRBV7-2, the J call TRBJ1-3; tentatively, D is TRBD1 (5 bases). CDR1 is SGHTA, CDR2 FQGNSA, per germline. The CDR3 totals 15 residues. Trimming took off 1 base at V and 5 bases at J, with 12 bases between the two ends. CDR3 in amino acids: CASSLGGAGRNTIYF. The CDR3 nucleotides read TGTGCCAGCAGCTTAGGAGGGGCAGGGAGAAACACCATATATTTT.